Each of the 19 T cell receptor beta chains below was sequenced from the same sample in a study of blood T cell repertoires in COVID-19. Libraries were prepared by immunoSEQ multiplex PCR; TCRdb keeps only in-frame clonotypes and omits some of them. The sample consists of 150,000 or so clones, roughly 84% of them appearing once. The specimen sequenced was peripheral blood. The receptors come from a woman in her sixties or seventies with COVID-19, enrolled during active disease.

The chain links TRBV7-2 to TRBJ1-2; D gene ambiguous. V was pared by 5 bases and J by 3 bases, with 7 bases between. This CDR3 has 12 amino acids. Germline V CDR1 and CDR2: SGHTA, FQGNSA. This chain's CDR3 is CASSAQYYGYTF. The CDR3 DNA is TGTGCCAGCAGCGCACAGTACTATGGCTACACCTTC.

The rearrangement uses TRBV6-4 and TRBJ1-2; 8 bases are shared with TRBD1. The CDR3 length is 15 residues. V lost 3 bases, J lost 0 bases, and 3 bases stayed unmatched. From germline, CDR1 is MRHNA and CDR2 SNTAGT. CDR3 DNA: TGTGCCAGCAGTGAGGGGACAGGTCCTAACTATGGCTACACCTTC. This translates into CASSEGTGPNYGYTF.

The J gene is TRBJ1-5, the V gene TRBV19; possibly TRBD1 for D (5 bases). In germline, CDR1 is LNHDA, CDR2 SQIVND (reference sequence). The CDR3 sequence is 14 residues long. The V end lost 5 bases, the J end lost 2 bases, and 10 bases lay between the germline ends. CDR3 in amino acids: CASSQGFGNQPQHF. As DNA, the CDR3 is TGTGCCAGTAGTCAGGGTTTCGGCAATCAGCCCCAGCATTTT.

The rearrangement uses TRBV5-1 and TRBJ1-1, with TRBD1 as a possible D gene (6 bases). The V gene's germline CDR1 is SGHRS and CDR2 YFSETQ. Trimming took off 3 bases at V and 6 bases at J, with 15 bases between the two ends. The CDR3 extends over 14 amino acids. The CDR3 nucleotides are TGCGCCAGCAGCTCCGCTACAGGGAAATCTGAAGCTTTCTTT. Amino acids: CASSSATGKSEAFF.

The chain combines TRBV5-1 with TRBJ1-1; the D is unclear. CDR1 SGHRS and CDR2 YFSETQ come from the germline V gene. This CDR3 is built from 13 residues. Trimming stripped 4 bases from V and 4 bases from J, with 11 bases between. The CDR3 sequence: CASSVDGGTEAFF. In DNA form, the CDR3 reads TGCGCCAGCAGCGTGGACGGCGGCACTGAAGCTTTCTTT. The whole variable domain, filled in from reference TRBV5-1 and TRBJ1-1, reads KAGVTQTPRYLIKTRGQQVTLSCSPISGHRSVSWYQQTPGQGLQFLFEYFSETQRNKGNFPGRFSGRQFSNSRSEMNVSTLELGDSALYLCASSVDGGTEAFFGQGTRLTVV.

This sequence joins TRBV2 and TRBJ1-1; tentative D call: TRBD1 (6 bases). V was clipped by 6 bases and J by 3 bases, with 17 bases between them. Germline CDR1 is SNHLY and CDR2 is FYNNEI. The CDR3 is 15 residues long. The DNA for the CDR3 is TGTGCCAGCAGGAGACAGGATTTGATGTACACTGAAGCTTTCTTT. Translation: CASRRQDLMYTEAFF.

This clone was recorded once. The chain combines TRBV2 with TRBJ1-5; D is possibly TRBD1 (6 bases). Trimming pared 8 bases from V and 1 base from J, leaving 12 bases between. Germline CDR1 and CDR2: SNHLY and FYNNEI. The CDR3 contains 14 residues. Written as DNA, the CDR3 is TGTGCCAGCGTCCGGGACACCAGCAATCAGCCCCAGCATTTT. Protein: CASVRDTSNQPQHF.

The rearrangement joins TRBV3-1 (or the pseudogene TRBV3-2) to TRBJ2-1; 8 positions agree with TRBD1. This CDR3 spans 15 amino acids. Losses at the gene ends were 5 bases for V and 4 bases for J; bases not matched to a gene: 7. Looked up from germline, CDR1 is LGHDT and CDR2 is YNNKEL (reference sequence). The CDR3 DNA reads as TGTGCCAGCAGCTACGGACAGGGTAGATACAATGAGCAGTTCTTC. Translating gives CASSYGQGRYNEQFF.

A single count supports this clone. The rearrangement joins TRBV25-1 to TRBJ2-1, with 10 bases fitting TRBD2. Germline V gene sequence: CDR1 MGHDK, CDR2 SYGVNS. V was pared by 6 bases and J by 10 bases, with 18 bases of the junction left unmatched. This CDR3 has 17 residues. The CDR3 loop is CASRGGGWLAGEEEQFF. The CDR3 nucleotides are TGTGCCAGCAGGGGGGGAGGGTGGCTAGCGGGAGAGGAAGAGCAGTTCTTC.

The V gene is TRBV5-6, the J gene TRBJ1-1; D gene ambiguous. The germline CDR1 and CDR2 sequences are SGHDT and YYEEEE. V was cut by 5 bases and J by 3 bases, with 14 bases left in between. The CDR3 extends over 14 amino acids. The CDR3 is CASRGSWRDTEAFF. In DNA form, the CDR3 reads TGTGCCAGCAGGGGTTCGTGGAGGGACACTGAAGCTTTCTTT.

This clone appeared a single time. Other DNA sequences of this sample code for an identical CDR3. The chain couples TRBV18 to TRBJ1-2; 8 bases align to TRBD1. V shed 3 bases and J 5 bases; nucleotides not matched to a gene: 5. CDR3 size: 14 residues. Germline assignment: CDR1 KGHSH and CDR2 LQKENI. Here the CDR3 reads CASSPPDRDYGYTF. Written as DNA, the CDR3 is TGTGCCAGCTCACCGCCGGACAGGGATTATGGCTACACCTTC.

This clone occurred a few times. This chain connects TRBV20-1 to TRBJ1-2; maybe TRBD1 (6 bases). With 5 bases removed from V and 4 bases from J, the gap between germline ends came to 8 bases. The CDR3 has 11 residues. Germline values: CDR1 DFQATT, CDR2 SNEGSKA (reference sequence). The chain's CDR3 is CSAQGSYGYTF. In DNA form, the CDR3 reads TGCAGTGCTCAGGGGTCCTATGGCTACACCTTC.

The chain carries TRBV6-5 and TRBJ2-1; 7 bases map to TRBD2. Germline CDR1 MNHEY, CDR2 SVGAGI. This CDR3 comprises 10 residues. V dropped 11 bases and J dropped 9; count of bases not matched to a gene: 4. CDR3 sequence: CAGGSFEQFF. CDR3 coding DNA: TGTGCCGGCGGGAGCTTTGAGCAGTTCTTC.

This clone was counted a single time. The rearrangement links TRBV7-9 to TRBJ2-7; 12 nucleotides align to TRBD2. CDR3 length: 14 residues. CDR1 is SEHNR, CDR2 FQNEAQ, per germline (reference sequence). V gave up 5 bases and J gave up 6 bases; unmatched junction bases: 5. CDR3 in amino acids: CASSRLAGEGEQYF. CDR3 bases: TGTGCCAGCAGCAGACTAGCGGGAGAGGGCGAGCAGTACTTC.

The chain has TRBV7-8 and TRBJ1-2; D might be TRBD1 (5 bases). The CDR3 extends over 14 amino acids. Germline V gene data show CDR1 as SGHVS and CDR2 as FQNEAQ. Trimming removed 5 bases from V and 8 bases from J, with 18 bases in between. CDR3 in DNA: TGTGCCAGCAGCCCCCGGTTGGGGCTTGGGGGCTACACCTTC. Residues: CASSPRLGLGGYTF. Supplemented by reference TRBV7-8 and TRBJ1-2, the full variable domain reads GAGVSQSPRYKVAKRGQDVALRCDPISGHVSLFWYQQALGQGPEFLTYFQNEAQLDKSGLPSDRFFAERPEGSVSTLKIQRTQQEDSAVYLCASSPRLGLGGYTFGSGTRLTVV.

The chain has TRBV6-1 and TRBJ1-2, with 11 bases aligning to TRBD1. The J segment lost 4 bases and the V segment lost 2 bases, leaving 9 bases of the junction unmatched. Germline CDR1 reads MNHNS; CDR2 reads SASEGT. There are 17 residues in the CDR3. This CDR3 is CASSERRTGGIGYGYTF. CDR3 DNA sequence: TGTGCCAGCAGTGAAAGGAGGACAGGGGGCATAGGCTATGGCTACACCTTC.

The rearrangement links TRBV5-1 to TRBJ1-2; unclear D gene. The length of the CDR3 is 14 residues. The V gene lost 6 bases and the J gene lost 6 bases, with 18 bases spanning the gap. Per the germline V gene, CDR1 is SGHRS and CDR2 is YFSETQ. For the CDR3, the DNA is TGCGCCAGCACCCCCTCCGGGTCCCCACATGGCTACACCTTC. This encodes CASTPSGSPHGYTF.

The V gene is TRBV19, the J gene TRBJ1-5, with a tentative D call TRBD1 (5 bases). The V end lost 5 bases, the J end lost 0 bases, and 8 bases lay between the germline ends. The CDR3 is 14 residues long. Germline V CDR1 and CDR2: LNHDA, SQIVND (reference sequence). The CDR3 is CASSWGLSNQPQHF. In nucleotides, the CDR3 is TGTGCCAGTAGTTGGGGACTTAGCAATCAGCCCCAGCATTTT.

The CDR3 region has the DNA TGTGCCAGCTCACCCCCGGGACAGGGATTAACGGCTAATGAAAAACTGTTTTTT. Amino acids: CASSPPGQGLTANEKLFF. The genes are TRBV18 and TRBJ1-4; 9 bases map to TRBD1. Losses at the gene ends were 3 bases for V and 3 bases for J; bases not matched to a gene: 11. CDR1 KGHSH and CDR2 LQKENI come from the germline V gene. The length of the CDR3 is 18 residues.